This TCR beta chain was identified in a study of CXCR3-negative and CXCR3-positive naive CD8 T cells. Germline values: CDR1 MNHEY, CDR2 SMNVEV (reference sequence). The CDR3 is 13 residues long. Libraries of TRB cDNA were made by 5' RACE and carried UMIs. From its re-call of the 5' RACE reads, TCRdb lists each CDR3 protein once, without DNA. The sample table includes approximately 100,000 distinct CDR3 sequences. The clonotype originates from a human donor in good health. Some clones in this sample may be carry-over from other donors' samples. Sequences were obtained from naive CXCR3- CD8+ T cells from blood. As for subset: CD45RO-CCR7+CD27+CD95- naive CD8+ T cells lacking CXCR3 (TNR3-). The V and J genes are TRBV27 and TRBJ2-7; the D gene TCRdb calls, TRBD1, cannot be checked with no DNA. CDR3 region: CASSQGSLYEQYF.